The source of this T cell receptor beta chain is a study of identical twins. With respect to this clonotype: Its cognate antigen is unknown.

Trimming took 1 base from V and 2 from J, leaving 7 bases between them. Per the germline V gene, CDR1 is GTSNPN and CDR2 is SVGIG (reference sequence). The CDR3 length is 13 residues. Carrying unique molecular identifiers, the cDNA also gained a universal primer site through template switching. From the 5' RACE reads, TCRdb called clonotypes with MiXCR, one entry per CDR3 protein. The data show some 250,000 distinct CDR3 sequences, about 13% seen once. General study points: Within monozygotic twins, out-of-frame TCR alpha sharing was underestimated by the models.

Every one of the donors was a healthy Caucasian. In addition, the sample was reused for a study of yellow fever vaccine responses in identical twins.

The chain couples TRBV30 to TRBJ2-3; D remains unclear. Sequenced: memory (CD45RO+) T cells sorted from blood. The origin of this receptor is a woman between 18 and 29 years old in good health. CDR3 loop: CAWSAGFTDTQYF. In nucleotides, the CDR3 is TGTGCCTGGAGTGCCGGATTCACAGATACGCAGTATTTT. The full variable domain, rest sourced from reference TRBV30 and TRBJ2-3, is SQTIHQWPATLVQPVGSPLSLECTVEGTSNPNLYWYRQAAGRGLQLLFYSVGIGQISSEVPQNLSASRPQDRQFILSSKKLLLSDSGFYLCAWSAGFTDTQYFGPGTRLTVL.